Included here is one T cell receptor (beta chain) sequence, with context. It has no known antigen specificity. Base-call qualities are not available, and no considerably larger clone is one nucleotide away. The data were obtained in a study of blood T cell repertoires in COVID-19 (dated by TCRdb to the early 2020s). Describing the broader study: The collaborator samples originated in the United States, Italy and Spain and spanned the acute and convalescent phases of COVID-19. The prospective study material was composed of cDNA or gDNA derived from T cells, B-cell-depleted T cells, or PBMCs. The dataset comprised deeply sampled blood TCRbeta repertoires from subjects exposed to, actively infected with, or recovered from COVID-19. A freely available public database, intended as a resource for researchers studying the immune response to SARS-CoV-2, is where the repertoires were released. Samples came from the ongoing ImmuneRACE study (first 160 participants) plus 1,254 subjects from 6 global collaborators. A de-identified subject ID, COVID-19 status, age in years and sex were almost always included in the sample metadata. Where available, HLA class I and class II types were taken from metadata supplied by the sample provider and were not determined by assay-based typing. The research as a whole found: The quantity of clinical and demographic metadata differed by source and by participant and was supplied without curation.

TCRbeta CDR3 regions were amplified from genomic DNA by means of the immunoSEQ Assay, a bias-controlled multiplex PCR. Turning to the authors' computational methods: Within the assay, amplification of reference gene primers was used to estimate how many nucleated cells each sample contained. To quantify the absolute abundance of each unique TCRbeta CDR3 rearrangement, sequence reads were collapsed and filtered. For each sample, productive Simpson clonality was calculated as the square root of Simpson's diversity index across productive rearrangements. The source is immuneACCESS, and TCRdb retained only in-frame sequences with V and J called. Part of the clones is not carried over; for the studies checked, unresolved V genes explain less than half of this, and the remainder is unexplained. The V and J calls and clone size come from that table; D and trimming were worked out from the DNA. The sample table holds about 200,000 clones, of which roughly 90% were seen once. Under 2.5% of the sample belongs to the ten largest clones.

As encoded in the germline V gene (reference sequence), CDR1 is MNHEY while CDR2 is SMNVEV. There are 12 amino acids in the CDR3, from cysteine to phenylalanine inclusive. Only CDR3 DNA is held: 36 bases, read in frame from base 1. At the junction V is shortened by 5 bases and J by 6 bases, with 11 bases in between. The collaborating institutions used their own protocols to collect whole blood in K2EDTA tubes. For TCRbeta analysis, collaborator samples were shipped as frozen whole blood, as isolated PBMCs, or as DNA extracted from either sample type. The sample consisted of peripheral blood. In this chain, TRBV27 is recombined with TRBJ2-7, with the D gene uncertain. This TCR was recovered from a middle-aged man with active or convalescent COVID-19. The CDR3 sequence is CASSLIGGEQYF. The nucleotide sequence reads as follows: TGTGCCAGCAGTCTCATCGGCGGCGAGCAGTACTTC.